This TCR beta chain was retrieved from a study of response to subunit inactivated influenza vaccine (dated by TCRdb to the late 2010s). Broadly, across the study: The study used deep quantitative T cell receptor repertoire profiling to track responses to a trivalent subunit inactivated influenza vaccine. The investigation overall reported the following: The authors suggested that each seasonal influenza vaccination may recruit only a limited number of new T cells.

This clonotype has just a few counts. Its antigen target is currently unknown. Base qualities are not recorded, but no much larger clone differs from it by a single base. Germline trimming amounts to 3 bases on V and 5 bases on J, with 8 as the count of junction bases outside the gene matches. The CDR3 contains 15 residues, cysteine and phenylalanine counted. Only the CDR3 region is kept as DNA, spanning 45 bases read in frame from base 1. CDR1 and CDR2, looked up from the germline V gene (reference sequence), are PRHDT and FYEKMQ. The method behind the library was RT-PCR. Sequencing was carried out with an Illumina HiSeq 2500. TCRdb's own reprocessing of the public reads used fastp at Q25 and MiXCR and kept productive beta chains. Rows merge per CDR3 protein into single entries with the most common DNA and genes. The sample table records 600,000 to 700,000 distinct CDR3 sequences; approximately 14% of these occur just once. The ten biggest clones cover less than 9% of the sample.

Sequenced material: PBMCs from blood, taken approximately 15 days before vaccination. The sequence was obtained from a man aged 45-60 years who received an inactivated influenza vaccine. Donor details come from another sample of the same person, matched by shared clones. This chain is built from TRBV13 and TRBJ2-5; 8 bases in between match TRBD2. The DNA is TGTGCCAGCAGCTTGAGAGCGGGAGTTGTTGAGACCCAGTACTTC. This gives the protein CASSLRAGVVETQYF. The reference TRBV13 and TRBJ2-5 proteins fill in what lies around the CDR3, so the full variable domain reads AAGVIQSPRHLIKEKRETATLKCYPIPRHDTVYWYQQGPGQDPQFLISFYEKMQSDKGSIPDRFSAQQFSDYHSELNMSSLELGDSALYFCASSLRAGVVETQYFGPGTRLLVL.